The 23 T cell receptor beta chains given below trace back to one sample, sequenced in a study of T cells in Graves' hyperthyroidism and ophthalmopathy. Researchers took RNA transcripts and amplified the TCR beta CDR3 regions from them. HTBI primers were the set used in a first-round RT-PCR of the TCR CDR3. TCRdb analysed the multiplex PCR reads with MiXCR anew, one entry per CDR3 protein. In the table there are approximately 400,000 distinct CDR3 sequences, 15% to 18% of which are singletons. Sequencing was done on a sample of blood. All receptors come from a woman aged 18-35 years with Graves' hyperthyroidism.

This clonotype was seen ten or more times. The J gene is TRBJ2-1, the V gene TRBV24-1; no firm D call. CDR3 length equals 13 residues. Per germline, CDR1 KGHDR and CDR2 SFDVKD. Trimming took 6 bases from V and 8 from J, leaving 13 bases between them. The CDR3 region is CATSFGPPYEQFF. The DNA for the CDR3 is TGTGCCACCAGTTTTGGCCCACCCTATGAGCAGTTCTTC.

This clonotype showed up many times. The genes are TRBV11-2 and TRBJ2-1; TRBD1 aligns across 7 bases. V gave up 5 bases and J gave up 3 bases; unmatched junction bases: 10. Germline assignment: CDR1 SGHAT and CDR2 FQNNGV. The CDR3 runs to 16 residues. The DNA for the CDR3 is TGTGCCAGCAGCCTCGAGGGGGCCGTCGGCTACAATGAGCAGTTCTTC. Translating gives CASSLEGAVGYNEQFF.

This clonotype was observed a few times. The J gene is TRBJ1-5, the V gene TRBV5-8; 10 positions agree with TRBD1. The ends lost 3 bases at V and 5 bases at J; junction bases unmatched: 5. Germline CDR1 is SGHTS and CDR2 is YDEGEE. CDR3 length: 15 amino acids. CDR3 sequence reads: CASSSTDRGHQPQHF. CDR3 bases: TGTGCCAGCAGCTCAACAGACAGGGGGCATCAGCCCCAGCATTTT. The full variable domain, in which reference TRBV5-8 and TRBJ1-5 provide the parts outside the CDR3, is EAGVTQSPTHLIKTRGQQATLRCSPISGHTSVYWYQQALGLGLQFLLWYDEGEERNRGNFPPRFSGRQFPNYSSELNVNALELEDSALYLCASSSTDRGHQPQHFGDGTRLSIL.

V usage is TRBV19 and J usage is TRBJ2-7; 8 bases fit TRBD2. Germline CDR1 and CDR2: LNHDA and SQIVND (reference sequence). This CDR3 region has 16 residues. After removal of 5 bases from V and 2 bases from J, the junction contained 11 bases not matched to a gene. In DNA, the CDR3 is TGTGCCAGTAGTCGAGCGGGAGTCGTGATGACCTACGAGCAGTACTTC. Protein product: CASSRAGVVMTYEQYF. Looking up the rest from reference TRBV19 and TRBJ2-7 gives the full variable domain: DGGITQSPKYLFRKEGQNVTLSCEQNLNHDAMYWYRQDPGQGLRLIYYSQIVNDFQKGDIAEGYSVSREKKESFPLTVTSAQKNPTAFYLCASSRAGVVMTYEQYFGPGTRLTVT.

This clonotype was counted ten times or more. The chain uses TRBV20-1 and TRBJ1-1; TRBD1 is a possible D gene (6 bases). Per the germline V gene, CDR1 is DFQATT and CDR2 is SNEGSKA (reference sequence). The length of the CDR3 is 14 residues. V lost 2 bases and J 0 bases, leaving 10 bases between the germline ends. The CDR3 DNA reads TGCAGTGCTAGATCTACAGGGCTGAACACTGAAGCTTTCTTT. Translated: CSARSTGLNTEAFF.

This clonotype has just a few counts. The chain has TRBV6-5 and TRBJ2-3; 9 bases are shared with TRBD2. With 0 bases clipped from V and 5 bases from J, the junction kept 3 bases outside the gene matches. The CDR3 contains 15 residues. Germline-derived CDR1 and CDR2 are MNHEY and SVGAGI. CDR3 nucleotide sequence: TGTGCCAGCAGTTACTCGAGAGCGGGGGGAGATACGCAGTATTTT. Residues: CASSYSRAGGDTQYF.

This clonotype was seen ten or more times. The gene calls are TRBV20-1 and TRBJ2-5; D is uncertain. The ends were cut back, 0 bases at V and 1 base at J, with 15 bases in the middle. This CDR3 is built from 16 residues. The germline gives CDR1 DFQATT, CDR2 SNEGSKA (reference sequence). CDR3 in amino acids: CSARDRLKPFQETQYF. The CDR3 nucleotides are TGCAGTGCTAGAGATCGCTTGAAACCCTTCCAAGAGACCCAGTACTTC.

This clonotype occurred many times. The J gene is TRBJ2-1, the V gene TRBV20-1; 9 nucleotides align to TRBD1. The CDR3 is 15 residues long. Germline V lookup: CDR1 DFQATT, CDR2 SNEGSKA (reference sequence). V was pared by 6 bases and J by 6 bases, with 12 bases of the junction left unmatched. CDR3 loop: CSARHTGQGINEQFF. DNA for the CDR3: TGCAGTGCCAGACACACCGGACAGGGGATCAATGAGCAGTTCTTC.

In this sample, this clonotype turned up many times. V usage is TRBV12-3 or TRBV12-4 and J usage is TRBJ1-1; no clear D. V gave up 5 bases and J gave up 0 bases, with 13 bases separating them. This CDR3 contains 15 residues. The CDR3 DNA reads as TGTGCCAGCAGTATCCAGGACGGAGTGAACACTGAAGCTTTCTTT. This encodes CASSIQDGVNTEAFF.

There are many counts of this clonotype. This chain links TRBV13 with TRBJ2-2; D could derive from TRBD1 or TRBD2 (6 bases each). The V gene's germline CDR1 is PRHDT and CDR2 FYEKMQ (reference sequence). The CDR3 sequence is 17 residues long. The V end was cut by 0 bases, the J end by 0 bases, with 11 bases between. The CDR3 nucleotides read TGTGCCAGCAGCTTAGGCCGGAGGGGGGCGAACACCGGGGAGCTGTTTTTT. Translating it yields CASSLGRRGANTGELFF.

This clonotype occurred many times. CDR3 sequence reads: CSARDVVAATNEKLFF. CDR3 nucleotide sequence: TGCAGTGCTAGAGATGTCGTAGCTGCAACTAATGAAAAACTGTTTTTT. V and J are TRBV20-1 and TRBJ1-4, with D hard to call. This CDR3 comprises 16 residues. V gave up 0 bases and J gave up 0 bases, with 11 bases separating them. Germline V lookup: CDR1 DFQATT, CDR2 SNEGSKA (reference sequence).

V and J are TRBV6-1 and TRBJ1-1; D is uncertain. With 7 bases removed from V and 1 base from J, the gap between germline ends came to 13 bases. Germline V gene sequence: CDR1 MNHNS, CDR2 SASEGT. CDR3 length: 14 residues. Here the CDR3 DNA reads TGTGCCAGCAACAAAAACGAGGCGAACACTGAAGCTTTCTTT. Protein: CASNKNEANTEAFF.

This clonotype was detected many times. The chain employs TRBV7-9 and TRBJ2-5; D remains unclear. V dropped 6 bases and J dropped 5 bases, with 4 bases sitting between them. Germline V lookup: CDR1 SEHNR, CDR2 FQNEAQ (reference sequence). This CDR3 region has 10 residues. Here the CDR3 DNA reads TGTGCCAGCAGTCACGAGACCCAGTACTTC. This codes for CASSHETQYF.

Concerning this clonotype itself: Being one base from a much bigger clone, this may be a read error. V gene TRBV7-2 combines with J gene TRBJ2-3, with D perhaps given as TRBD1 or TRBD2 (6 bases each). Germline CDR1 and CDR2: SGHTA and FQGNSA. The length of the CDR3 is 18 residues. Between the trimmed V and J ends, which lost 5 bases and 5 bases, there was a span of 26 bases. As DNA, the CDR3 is TGTGCCAGCAGCCAGACGGGGGCGGAGGAGCTAGGGGGAGATACGCAGTATTTT. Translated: CASSQTGAEELGGDTQYF.

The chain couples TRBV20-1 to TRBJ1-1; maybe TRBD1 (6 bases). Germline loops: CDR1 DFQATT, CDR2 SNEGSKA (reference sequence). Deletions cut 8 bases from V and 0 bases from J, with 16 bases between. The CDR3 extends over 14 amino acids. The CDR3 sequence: CSCLQGPMNTEAFF. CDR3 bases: TGCAGTTGTTTACAGGGACCGATGAACACTGAAGCTTTCTTT.

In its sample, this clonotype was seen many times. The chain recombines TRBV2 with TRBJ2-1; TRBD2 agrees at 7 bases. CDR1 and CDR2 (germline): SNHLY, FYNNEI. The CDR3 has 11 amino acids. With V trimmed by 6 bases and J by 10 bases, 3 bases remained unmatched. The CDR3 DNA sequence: TGTGCCAGCAGAGGAGCGGGGGAGCAGTTCTTC. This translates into CASRGAGEQFF.

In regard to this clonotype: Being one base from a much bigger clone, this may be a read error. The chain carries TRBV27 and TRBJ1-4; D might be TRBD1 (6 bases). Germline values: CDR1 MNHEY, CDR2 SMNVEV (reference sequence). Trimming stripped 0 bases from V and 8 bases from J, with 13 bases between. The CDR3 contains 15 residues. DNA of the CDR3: TGTGCCAGCAGTTTATCTCAGGGGACAAGGGAAAAACTGTTTTTT. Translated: CASSLSQGTREKLFF.

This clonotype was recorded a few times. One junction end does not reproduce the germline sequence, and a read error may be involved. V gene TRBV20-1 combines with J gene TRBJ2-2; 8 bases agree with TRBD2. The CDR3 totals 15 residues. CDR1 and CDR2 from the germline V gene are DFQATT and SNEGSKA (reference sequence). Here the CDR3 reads CGAPKAGANTGELFF. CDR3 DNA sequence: TGCGGTGCTCCGAAAGCGGGAGCCAACACCGGGGAGCTGTTTTTT.

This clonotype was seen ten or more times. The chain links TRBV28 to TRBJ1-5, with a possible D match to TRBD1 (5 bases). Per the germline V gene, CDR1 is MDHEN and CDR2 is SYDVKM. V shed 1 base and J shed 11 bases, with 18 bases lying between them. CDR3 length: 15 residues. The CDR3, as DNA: TGTGCCAGCAGTTTATCGGGAGGAGGGGATCTGTCCCAGCATTTT. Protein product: CASSLSGGGDLSQHF.

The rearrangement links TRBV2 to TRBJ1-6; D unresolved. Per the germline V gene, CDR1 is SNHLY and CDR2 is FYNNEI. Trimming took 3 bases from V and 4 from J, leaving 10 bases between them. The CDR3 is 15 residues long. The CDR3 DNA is TGTGCCAGCAGTGAGGGCCGAGGATATAATTCACCCCTCCACTTT. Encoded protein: CASSEGRGYNSPLHF.

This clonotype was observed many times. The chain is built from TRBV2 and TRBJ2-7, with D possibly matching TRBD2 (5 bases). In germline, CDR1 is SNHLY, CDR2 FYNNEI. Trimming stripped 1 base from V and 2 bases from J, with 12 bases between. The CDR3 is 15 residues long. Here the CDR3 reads CASSEEFPGAYEQYF. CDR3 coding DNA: TGTGCCAGCAGTGAAGAATTCCCCGGGGCCTACGAGCAGTACTTC.

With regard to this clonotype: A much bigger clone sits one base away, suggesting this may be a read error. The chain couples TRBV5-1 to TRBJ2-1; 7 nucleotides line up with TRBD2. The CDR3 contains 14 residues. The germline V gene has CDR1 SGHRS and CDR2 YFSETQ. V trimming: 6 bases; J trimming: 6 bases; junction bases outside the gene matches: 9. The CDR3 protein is CASKLASCSNEQFF. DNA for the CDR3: TGCGCCAGCAAACTAGCGAGCTGCAGCAATGAGCAGTTCTTC.

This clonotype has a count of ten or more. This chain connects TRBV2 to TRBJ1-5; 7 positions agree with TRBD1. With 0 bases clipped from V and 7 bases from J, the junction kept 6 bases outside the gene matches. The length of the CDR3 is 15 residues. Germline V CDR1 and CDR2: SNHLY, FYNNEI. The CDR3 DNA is TGTGCCAGCAGTGAAGCACCGACAGGGTACCAGCCCCAGCATTTT. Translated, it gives CASSEAPTGYQPQHF.